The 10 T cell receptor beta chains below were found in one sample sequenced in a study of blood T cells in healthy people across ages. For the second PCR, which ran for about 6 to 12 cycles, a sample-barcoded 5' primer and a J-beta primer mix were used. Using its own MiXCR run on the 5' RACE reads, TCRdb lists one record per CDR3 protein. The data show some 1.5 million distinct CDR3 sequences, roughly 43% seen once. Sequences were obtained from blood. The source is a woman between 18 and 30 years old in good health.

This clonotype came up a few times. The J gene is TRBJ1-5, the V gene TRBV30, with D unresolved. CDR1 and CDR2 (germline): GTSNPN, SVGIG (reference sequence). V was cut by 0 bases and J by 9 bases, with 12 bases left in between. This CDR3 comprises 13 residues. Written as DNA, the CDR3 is TGTGCCTGGAGTGTAGGAGGCGTACCGCCCCAGCATTTT. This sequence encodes CAWSVGGVPPQHF.

CDR3 in DNA: TGCGCCAGCAGCGGGACTAGCGGGGCCTATAATGAGCAGTACTTC. This encodes CASSGTSGAYNEQYF. V and J are TRBV5-1 and TRBJ2-5, with 13 bases identical to TRBD2. This CDR3 is built from 15 residues. CDR1 and CDR2 (germline): SGHRS, YFSETQ. Germline trimming cut 4 bases from V and 11 bases from J; bases unmatched to any gene: 11.

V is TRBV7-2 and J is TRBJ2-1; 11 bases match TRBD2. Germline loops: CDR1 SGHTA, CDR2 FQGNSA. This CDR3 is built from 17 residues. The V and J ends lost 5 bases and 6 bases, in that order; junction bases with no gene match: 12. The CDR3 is CASSGTSGSSLSNEQFF. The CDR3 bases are TGTGCCAGCAGCGGAACTAGCGGGAGCTCACTAAGCAATGAGCAGTTCTTC. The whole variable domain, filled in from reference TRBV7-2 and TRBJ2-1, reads GAGVSQSPSNKVTEKGKDVELRCDPISGHTALYWYRQSLGQGLEFLIYFQGNSAPDKSGLPSDRFSAERTGGSVSTLTIQRTQQEDSAVYLCASSGTSGSSLSNEQFFGPGTRLTVL.

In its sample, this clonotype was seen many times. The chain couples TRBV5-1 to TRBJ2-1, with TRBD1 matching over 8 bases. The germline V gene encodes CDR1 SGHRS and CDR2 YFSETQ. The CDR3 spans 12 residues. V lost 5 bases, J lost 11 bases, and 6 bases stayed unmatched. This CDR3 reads CASRMDRDKQFF. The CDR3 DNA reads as TGCGCCAGCAGAATGGACAGGGATAAGCAGTTCTTC.

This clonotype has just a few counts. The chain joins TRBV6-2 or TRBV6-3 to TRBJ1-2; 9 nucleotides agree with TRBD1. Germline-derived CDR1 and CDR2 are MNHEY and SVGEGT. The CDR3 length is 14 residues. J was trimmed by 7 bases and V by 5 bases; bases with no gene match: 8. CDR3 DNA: TGTGCCAGCAGTGTAACAGGGACAGGGATTGGCTACACCTTC. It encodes CASSVTGTGIGYTF.

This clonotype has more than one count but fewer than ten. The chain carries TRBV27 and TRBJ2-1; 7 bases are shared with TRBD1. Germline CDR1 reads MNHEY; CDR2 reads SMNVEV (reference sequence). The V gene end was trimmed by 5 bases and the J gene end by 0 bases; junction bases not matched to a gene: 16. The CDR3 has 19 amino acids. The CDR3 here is CASSPRQGARESSYNEQFF. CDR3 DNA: TGTGCCAGCAGTCCCCGACAGGGTGCAAGAGAGAGCTCCTACAATGAGCAGTTCTTC.

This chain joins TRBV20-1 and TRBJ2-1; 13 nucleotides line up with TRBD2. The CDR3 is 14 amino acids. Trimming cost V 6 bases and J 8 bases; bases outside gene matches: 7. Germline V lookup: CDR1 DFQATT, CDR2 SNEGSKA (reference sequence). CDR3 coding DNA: TGCAGTGCCAGCACTAGCGGGGGGGCGGATGAGCAGTTCTTC. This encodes CSASTSGGADEQFF.

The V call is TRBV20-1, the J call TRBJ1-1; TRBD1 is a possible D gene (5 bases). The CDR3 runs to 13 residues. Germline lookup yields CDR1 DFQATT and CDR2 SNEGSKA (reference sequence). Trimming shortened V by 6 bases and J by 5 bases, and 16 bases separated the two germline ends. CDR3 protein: CSAPGGGGTEAFF. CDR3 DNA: TGCAGTGCCCCGGGGGGAGGTGGAACTGAAGCTTTCTTT.

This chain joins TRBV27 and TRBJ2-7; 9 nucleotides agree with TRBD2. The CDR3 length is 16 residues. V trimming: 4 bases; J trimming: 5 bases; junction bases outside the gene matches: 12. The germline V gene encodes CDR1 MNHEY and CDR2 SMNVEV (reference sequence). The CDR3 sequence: CASSSPSRTSDHEQYF. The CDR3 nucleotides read TGTGCCAGCAGTTCCCCCTCAAGGACTAGCGATCACGAGCAGTACTTC.

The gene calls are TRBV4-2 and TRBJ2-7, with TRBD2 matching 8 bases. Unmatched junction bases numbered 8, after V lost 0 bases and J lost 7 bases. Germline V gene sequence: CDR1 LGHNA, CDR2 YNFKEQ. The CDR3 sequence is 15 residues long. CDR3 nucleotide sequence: TGTGCCAGCAGCCAAGATGCCGGGAGGGCCTGGGAGCAGTACTTC. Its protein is CASSQDAGRAWEQYF.